This T cell receptor beta chain was identified in a study of cytomegalovirus exposure and HLA in healthy donors. Study-level findings and limits: The authors later linked a missense DCLRE1C variant to TCR beta V- and J-gene trimming. In vitro work confirmed that three CMV-associated chains recognize CMV antigens.

The PCR employed 60 Vbeta primers together with 13 Jbeta primers. Per the original methods: A later analysis counted 65 million to 95 million unique TCR beta chains, 10 million to 12 million shared. Repertoires were generated with immunoSEQ multiplex PCR, while TCRdb's copy carries only in-frame clones and drops some. V and J calls and clone size are copied from that table; D and trimming were computed from the DNA. The sample yields about 160,000 clones, about 85% seen once. In the case of this clone: Its antigen remains unknown.

Whereas donors were nominally healthy upon sampling, unrecorded immune exposures were probable. The CDR3 length is 15 residues. V dropped 4 bases and J dropped 3; count of bases not matched to a gene: 7. Germline CDR1 reads SGDLS; CDR2 reads YYNGEE. The sequence came from a male donor in good health and CMV-seropositive. Sample: PBMCs. The V call is TRBV9, the J call TRBJ2-3; 8 bases map to TRBD2. CDR3 DNA: TGTGCCAGCAGCCGGGAGGGCTCCGGAACAGATACGCAGTATTTT. Translating gives CASSREGSGTDTQYF. Full variable domain (missing parts from reference TRBV9 and TRBJ2-3): DSGVTQTPKHLITATGQRVTLRCSPRSGDLSVYWYQQSLDQGLQFLIQYYNGEERAKGNILERFSAQQFPDLHSELNLSSLELGDSALYFCASSREGSGTDTQYFGPGTRLTVL.